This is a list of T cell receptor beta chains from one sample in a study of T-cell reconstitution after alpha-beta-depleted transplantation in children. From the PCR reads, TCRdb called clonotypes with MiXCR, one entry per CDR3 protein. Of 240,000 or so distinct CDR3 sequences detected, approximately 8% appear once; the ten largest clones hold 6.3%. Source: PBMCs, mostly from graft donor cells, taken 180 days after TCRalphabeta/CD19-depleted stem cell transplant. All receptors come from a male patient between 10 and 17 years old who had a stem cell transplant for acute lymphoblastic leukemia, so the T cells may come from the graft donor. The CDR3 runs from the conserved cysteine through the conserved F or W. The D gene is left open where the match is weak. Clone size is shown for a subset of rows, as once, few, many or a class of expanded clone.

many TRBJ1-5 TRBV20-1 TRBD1 CSAQGDQPQHF TGCAGTGCTCAGGGGGATCAGCCCCAGCATTTT
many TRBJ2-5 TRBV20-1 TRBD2 CSARVGTSGKHQETQYF TGCAGTGCTAGAGTGGGGACTAGCGGGAAACACCAGGAGACCCAGTACTTC
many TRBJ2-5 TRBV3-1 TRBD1 CASSTGQSPLETQYF TGTGCCAGCAGCACGGGACAGAGTCCTTTGGAGACCCAGTACTTC
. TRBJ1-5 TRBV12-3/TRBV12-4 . CASSLARHSNPPSSNQPQHF TGTGCCAGCAGTTTAGCCCGACATTCTAACCCTCCTAGTAGCAATCAGCCCCAGCATTTT
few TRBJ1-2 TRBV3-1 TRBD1 CASSQNGQGKDGYTF TGTGCCAGCAGCCAAAATGGACAGGGAAAAGATGGCTACACCTTC
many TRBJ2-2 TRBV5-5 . CASSPVGNTGELFF TGTGCCAGCAGTCCCGTAGGGAACACCGGGGAGCTGTTTTTT
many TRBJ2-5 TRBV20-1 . CSARDALGRPGETQYF TGCAGTGCTAGAGATGCCTTAGGACGTCCCGGGGAGACCCAGTACTTC
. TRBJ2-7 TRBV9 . CASSQHLGNEQYF TGTGCCAGCAGTCAACACCTGGGCAACGAGCAGTACTTC
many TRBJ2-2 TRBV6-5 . CASSYGGTATGELFF TGTGCCAGCAGTTACGGGGGGACGGCTACCGGGGAGCTGTTTTTT
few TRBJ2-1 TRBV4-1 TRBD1 CASSQAPGQGSHEQFF TGCGCCAGCAGCCAAGCCCCGGGACAGGGATCCCATGAGCAGTTCTTC
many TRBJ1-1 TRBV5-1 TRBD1 CASSDRTGGPLAFF TGCGCCAGCAGCGACCGGACAGGGGGCCCCCTTGCTTTCTTT
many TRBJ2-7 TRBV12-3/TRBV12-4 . CASSLIKGAYEQYF TGTGCCAGCAGTTTGATTAAAGGAGCCTACGAGCAGTACTTC
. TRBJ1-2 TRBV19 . CASSIKALDGYTF TGTGCCAGTAGTATTAAGGCCCTTGATGGCTACACCTTC
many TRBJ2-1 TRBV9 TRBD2 CASGTSGGVNEQFF TGTGCCAGCGGTACTAGCGGGGGGGTCAATGAGCAGTTCTTC
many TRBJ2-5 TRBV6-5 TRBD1 CASSYGTGNPQETQYF TGTGCCAGCAGTTACGGGACAGGGAATCCCCAAGAGACCCAGTACTTC
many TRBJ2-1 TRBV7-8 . CASSAQLFGGLGNEQFF TGTGCCAGCAGCGCCCAATTATTTGGGGGCCTAGGCAATGAGCAGTTCTTC
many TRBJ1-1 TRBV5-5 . CASSFGTLIGGAFF TGTGCCAGCAGCTTCGGGACTCTTATAGGGGGAGCTTTCTTT
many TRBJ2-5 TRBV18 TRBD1 CASSPRQGQETQYF TGTGCCAGCTCACCACGACAGGGCCAAGAGACCCAGTACTTC
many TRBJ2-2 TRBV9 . CASSVSAGSGELFF TGTGCCAGCAGCGTCTCCGCGGGGTCCGGGGAGCTGTTTTTT
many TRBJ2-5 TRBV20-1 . CSAKGESQETQYF TGCAGTGCTAAGGGGGAGAGCCAAGAGACCCAGTACTTC
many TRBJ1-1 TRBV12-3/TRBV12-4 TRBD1 CASSLRTGSTEAFF TGTGCCAGCAGTCTACGGACAGGGAGCACTGAAGCTTTCTTT
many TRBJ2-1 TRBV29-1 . CSVPRYNEQFF TGCAGCGTTCCCCGGTACAATGAGCAGTTCTTC
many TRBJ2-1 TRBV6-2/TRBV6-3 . CASSYLHRNEQFF TGTGCCAGCAGTTACCTACACCGAAACGAGCAGTTCTTC
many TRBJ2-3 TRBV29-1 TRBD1 CSVEGQGGKDTQYF TGCAGCGTAGAGGGCCAAGGGGGCAAAGATACGCAGTATTTT
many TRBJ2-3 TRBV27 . CASSLVQNADTQYF TGTGCCAGCAGTTTAGTACAGAACGCAGATACGCAGTATTTT
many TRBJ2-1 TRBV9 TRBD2 CASTVAGVEYNEQFF TGTGCCAGCACCGTAGCGGGAGTAGAATACAATGAGCAGTTCTTC
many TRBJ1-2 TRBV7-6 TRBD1 CASSHRDRGLYGYTF TGTGCCAGCAGCCACCGGGACAGGGGACTCTATGGCTACACCTTC
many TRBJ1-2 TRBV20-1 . CSATGTSYGYTF TGCAGTGCCACCGGGACATCCTATGGCTACACCTTC
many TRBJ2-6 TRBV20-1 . CSARDRGPGANVLTF TGCAGTGCTAGAGACCGCGGCCCTGGGGCCAACGTCCTGACTTTC
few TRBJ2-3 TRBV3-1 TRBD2 CASSQDLAGTGDTQYF TGTGCCAGCAGCCAAGATTTAGCGGGGACCGGGGATACGCAGTATTTT
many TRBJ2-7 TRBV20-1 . CSARVASEIYEQYF TGCAGTGCTAGGGTCGCTAGCGAGATTTACGAGCAGTACTTC
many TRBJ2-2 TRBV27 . CASSLRPANTGELFF TGTGCCAGCAGTTTAAGGCCCGCGAACACCGGGGAGCTGTTTTTT
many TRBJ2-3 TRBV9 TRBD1 CASSYRTGSDTQYF TGTGCCAGCAGCTATCGGACAGGGTCAGATACGCAGTATTTT
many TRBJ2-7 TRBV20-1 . CSAPGHGLDEQYF TGCAGTGCCCCGGGACACGGTTTGGACGAGCAGTACTTC
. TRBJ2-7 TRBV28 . CASSPIDSPYEQYF TGTGCCAGCAGTCCAATCGACAGCCCCTACGAGCAGTACTTC
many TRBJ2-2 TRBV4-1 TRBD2 CASSLVAGGFTGELFF TGCGCCAGCAGCCTGGTAGCGGGAGGATTCACCGGGGAGCTGTTTTTT
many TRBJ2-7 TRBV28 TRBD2 CASSSKLAGAYEQYF TGTGCCAGCAGTTCGAAGCTAGCGGGGGCCTACGAGCAGTACTTC